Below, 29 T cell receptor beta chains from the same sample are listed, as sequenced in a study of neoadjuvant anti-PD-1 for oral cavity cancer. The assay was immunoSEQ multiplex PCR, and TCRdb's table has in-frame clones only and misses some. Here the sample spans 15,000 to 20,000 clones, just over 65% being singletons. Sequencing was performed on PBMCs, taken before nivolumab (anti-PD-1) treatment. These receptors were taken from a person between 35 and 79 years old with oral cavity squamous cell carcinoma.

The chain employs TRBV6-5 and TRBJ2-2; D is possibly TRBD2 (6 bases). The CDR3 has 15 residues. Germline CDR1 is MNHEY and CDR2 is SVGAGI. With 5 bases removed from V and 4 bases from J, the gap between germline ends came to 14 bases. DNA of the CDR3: TGTGCCAGCAGTCTTACTAGCTGGCTCACCGGGGAGCTGTTTTTT. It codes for CASSLTSWLTGELFF.

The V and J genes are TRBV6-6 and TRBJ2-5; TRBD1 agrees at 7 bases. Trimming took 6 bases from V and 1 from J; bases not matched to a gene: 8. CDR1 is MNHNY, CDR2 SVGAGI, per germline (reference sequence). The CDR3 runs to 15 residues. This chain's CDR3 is CASSRGQAVQETQYF. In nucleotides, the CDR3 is TGTGCCAGCAGCCGCGGACAGGCCGTCCAAGAGACCCAGTACTTC.

The CDR3 loop reads CASSYDSSAKNIQYF. The CDR3 region has the DNA TGTGCCAGCAGTTACGACAGTTCGGCCAAAAACATTCAGTACTTC. V gene TRBV6-5 combines with J gene TRBJ2-4; a weak D match, TRBD1 (5 bases). The V gene's germline CDR1 is MNHEY and CDR2 SVGAGI. V gave up 2 bases and J gave up 1 base, with 9 bases separating them. This CDR3 is 15 amino acids long.

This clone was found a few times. For the CDR3, the DNA is TGTGCCAGCAGCAGCCCATCCAGGGGGAACGAGCAGTACTTC. Translated: CASSSPSRGNEQYF. V and J are TRBV7-6 and TRBJ2-7; TRBD1 aligns across 7 bases. The CDR3 length is 14 residues. The V gene end was trimmed by 5 bases and the J gene end by 5 bases; junction bases not matched to a gene: 9. Germline V CDR1 and CDR2: SGHVS, FNYEAQ.

The CDR3 here is CASSEYGGEAKNIQYF. The CDR3, as DNA: TGCGCCAGCAGTGAGTACGGGGGGGAAGCCAAAAACATTCAGTACTTC. V gene TRBV10-1 combines with J gene TRBJ2-4; TRBD2 matches at 8 bases. The CDR3 covers 16 residues. V shed 1 base, J shed 0 bases, and the junction held 2 bases outside the gene matches. From germline, CDR1 is WNHNN and CDR2 SYGVQD (reference sequence).

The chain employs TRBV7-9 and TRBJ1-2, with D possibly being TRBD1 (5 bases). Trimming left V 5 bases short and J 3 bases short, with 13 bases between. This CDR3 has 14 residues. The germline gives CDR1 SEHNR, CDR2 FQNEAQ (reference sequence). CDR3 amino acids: CASSTPGRDYGYTF. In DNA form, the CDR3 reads TGTGCCAGCAGCACGCCCGGCAGGGACTATGGCTACACCTTC.

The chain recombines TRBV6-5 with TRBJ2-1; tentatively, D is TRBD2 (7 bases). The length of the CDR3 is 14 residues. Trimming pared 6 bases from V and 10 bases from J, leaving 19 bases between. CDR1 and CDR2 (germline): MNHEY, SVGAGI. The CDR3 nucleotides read TGTGCCAGCAGCACGACCCCCAGGGGAGGGGAGCAGTTCTTC. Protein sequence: CASSTTPRGGEQFF.

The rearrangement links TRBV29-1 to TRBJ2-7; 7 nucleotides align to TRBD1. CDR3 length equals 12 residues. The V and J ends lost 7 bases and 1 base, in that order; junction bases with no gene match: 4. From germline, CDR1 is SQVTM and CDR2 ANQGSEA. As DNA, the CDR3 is TGCAGCGCCCAGGGACAGTCCTACGAGCAGTACTTC. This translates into CSAQGQSYEQYF.

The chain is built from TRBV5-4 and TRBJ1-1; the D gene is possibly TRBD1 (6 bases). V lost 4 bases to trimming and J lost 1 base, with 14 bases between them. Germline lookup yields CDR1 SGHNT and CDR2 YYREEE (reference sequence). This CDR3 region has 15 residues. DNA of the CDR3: TGTGCCAGCAGCCGCCATCCGGGGGCGAACACTGAAGCTTTCTTT. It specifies CASSRHPGANTEAFF.

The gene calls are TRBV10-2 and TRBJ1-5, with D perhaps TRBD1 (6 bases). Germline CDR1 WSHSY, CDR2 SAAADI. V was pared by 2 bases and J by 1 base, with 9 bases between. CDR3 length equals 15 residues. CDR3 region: CASSEQGQSNQPQHF. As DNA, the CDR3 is TGCGCCAGCAGTGAGCAAGGACAGAGCAATCAGCCCCAGCATTTT.

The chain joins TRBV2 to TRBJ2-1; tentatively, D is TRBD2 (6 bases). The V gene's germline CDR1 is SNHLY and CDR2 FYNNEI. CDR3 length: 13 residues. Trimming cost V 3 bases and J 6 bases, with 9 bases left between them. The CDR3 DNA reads TGTGCCAGCAGTGAGATGGGGGGCAATGAGCAGTTCTTC. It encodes CASSEMGGNEQFF.

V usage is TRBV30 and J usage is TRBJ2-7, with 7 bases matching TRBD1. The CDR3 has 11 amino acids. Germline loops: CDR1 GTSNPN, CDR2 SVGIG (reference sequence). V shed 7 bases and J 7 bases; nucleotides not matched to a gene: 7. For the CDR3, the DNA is TGTGCCTTTGGGACAGCCAGTGAGCAGTACTTC. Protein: CAFGTASEQYF.

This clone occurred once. CDR3 protein: CASSLSLSGTQYF. The DNA for the CDR3 is TGTGCCAGCAGCTTAAGCCTATCGGGGACCCAGTACTTC. The gene calls are TRBV11-3 and TRBJ2-5; D unresolved. Trimming left V 2 bases short and J 7 bases short, with 11 bases between. This CDR3 is built from 13 residues. Germline-derived CDR1 and CDR2 are SGHNT and YENEEA.

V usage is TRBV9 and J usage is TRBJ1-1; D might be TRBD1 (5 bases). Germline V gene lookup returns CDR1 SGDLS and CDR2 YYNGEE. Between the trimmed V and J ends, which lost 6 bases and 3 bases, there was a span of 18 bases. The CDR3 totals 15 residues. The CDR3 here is CASTPIGVRDTEAFF. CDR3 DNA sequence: TGTGCCAGCACCCCCATCGGGGTCAGGGACACTGAAGCTTTCTTT.

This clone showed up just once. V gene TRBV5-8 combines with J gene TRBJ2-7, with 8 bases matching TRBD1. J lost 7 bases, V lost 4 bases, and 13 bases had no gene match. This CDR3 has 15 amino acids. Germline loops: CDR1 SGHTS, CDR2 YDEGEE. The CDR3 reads CASSPRDRSPLEQYF. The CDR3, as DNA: TGTGCCAGCAGCCCCCGGGACAGGTCCCCATTGGAGCAGTACTTC. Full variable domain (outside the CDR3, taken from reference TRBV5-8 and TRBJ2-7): EAGVTQSPTHLIKTRGQQATLRCSPISGHTSVYWYQQALGLGLQFLLWYDEGEERNRGNFPPRFSGRQFPNYSSELNVNALELEDSALYLCASSPRDRSPLEQYFGPGTRLTVT.

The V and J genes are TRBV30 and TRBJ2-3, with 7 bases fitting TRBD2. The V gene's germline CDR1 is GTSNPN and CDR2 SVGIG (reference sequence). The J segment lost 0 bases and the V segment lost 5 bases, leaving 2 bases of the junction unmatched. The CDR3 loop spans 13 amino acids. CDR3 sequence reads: CAWVRESTDTQYF. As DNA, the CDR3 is TGTGCCTGGGTGCGGGAGAGCACAGATACGCAGTATTTT. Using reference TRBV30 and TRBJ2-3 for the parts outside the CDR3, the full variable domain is SQTIHQWPATLVQPVGSPLSLECTVEGTSNPNLYWYRQAAGRGLQLLFYSVGIGQISSEVPQNLSASRPQDRQFILSSKKLLLSDSGFYLCAWVRESTDTQYFGPGTRLTVL.

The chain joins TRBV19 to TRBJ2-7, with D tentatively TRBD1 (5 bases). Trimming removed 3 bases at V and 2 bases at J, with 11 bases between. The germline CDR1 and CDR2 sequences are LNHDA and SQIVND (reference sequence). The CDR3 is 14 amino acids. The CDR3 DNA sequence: TGTGCCAGTAGTATTGACAGTTCCACCTACGAGCAGTACTTC. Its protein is CASSIDSSTYEQYF.

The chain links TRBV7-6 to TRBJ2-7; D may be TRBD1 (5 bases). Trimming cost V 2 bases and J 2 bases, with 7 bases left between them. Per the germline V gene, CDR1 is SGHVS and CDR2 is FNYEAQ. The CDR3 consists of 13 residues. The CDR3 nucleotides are TGTGCCAGCAGCTTACAGGGCACCTACGAGCAGTACTTC. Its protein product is CASSLQGTYEQYF.

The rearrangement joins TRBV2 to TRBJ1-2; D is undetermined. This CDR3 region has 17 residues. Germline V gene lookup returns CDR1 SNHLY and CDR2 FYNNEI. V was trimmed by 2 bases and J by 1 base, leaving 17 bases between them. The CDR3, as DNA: TGTGCCAGCAGTGAATACTGGACTCCGGGAGGTAACTATGGCTACACCTTC. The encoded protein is CASSEYWTPGGNYGYTF.

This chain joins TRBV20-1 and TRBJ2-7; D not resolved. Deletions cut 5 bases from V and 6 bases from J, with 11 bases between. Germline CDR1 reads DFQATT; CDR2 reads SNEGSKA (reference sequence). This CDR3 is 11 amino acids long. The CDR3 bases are TGCAGTGCTCGCTACGGTTTCGAGCAGTACTTC. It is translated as CSARYGFEQYF.

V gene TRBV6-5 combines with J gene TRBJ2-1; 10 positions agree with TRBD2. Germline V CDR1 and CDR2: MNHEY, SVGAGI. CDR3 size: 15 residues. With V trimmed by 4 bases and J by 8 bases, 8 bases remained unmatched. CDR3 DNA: TGTGCCAGCAGTTCCCCAGCGGGAGGGCCAGATGAGCAGTTCTTC. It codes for CASSSPAGGPDEQFF.

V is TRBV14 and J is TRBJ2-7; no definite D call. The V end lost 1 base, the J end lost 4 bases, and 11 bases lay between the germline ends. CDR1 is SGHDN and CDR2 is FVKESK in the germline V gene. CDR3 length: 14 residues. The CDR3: CASSQVAGSYEQYF. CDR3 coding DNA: TGTGCCAGCAGCCAAGTGGCTGGATCGTACGAGCAGTACTTC.

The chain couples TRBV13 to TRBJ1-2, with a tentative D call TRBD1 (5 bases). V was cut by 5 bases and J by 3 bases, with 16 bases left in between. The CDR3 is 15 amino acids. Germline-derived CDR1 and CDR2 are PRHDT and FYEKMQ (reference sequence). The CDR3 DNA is TGTGCCAGCAGCGCCGCTGTGGGGCGCGACTATGGCTACACCTTC. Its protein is CASSAAVGRDYGYTF.

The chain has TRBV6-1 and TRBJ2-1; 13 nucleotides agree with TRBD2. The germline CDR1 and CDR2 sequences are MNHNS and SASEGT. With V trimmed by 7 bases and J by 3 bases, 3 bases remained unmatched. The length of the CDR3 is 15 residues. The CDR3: CASMGLAGFYNEQFF. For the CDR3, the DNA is TGTGCCAGCATGGGACTAGCGGGATTCTACAATGAGCAGTTCTTC.

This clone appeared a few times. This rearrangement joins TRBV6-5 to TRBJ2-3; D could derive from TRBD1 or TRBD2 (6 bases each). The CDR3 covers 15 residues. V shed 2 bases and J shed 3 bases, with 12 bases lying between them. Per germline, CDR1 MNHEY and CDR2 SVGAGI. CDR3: CASSYSRGRTDTQYF. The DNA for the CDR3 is TGTGCCAGCAGTTACAGTCGGGGGCGAACAGATACGCAGTATTTT.

The CDR3 nucleotides read TGCGCCAGCAGCCAGGTGGGGCTAGCGGGAGCGGTGAGTTACGGGGAGCTGTTTTTT. Translated: CASSQVGLAGAVSYGELFF. The chain is built from TRBV4-1 and TRBJ2-2, with TRBD2 matching 10 bases. V dropped 3 bases and J dropped 7; count of bases not matched to a gene: 17. Looked up from germline, CDR1 is MGHRA and CDR2 is YSYEKL. The CDR3 covers 19 residues.

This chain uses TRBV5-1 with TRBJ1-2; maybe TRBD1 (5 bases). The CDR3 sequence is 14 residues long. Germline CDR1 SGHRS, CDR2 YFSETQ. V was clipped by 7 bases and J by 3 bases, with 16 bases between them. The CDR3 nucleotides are TGCGCCAGCTCCCCCGGCAGGGCGGACTATGGCTACACCTTC. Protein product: CASSPGRADYGYTF.

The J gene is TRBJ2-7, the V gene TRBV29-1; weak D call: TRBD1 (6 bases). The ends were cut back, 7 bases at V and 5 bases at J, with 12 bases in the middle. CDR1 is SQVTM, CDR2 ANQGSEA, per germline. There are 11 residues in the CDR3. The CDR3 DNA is TGCAGCGCCGGGACATCTAACGAGCAGTACTTC. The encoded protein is CSAGTSNEQYF.

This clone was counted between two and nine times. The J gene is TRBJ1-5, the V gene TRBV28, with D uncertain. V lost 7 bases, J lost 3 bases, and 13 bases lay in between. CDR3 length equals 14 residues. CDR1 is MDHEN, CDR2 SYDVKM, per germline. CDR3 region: CASTYSGNNQPQHF. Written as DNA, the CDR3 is TGTGCCAGCACCTATTCGGGTAACAATCAGCCCCAGCATTTT.